This record covers a single T cell receptor beta chain. This sample is drawn from a study of identical twins. The cDNA had a unique molecular identifier and a template-switch universal primer site. MiXCR was run by TCRdb on the 5' RACE reads, yielding one entry per CDR3 protein. The sample records about 730,000 distinct CDR3 sequences, 21% being singletons. Germline loops: CDR1 MNHNY, CDR2 SVGAGI (reference sequence). CDR3 length equals 12 residues. The V and J ends lost 4 bases and 6 bases respectively, with 9 bases between them. This sample also belongs to another study, concerning T cells expressing NK-cell markers. Turning to that study: Investigators obtained TCR beta repertoires from sorted CD3+CD56+NKG2C+, CD3+CD56+NKG2C- and CD3+CD56-NKG2C+ T cells. As a fraction of CD8+ T cells, dominant NKG2C+ clonotypes reached about 1.0-8% in six donors. A few donors' CD3+CD56-NKG2C+ cells were dominated by the same clonotypes.

The origin of this receptor is a woman younger than 35 in good health. This rearrangement joins TRBV6-6 to TRBJ1-1, with D unresolved. Sample: PBMCs. This CDR3 reads CASSSLPAEAFF. The CDR3 DNA sequence: TGTGCCAGCAGTTCCCTCCCGGCTGAAGCTTTCTTT.